The rows below give T cell receptor beta chains drawn from one sample of a study of T cell responses to AZD1222 COVID-19 vaccine. Only in-frame clones appear in the TCRdb table, and some are missing; sequencing was by immunoSEQ multiplex PCR. The top ten clones hold 2.6% of a sample with 150,000 to 200,000 clones, around nine tenths of them seen once. The sequenced sample was peripheral blood, obtained on day 0 of AZD1222 vaccination. These receptors all come from an adult in good health. Both conserved end residues are part of each CDR3. D genes are given only for firm matches. Clone size, where shown, is once, few, many, or a class for clones that have expanded.

d_call	v_call	clone_size	j_call	cdr3_aa	cdr3_nt
NA	TRBV5-8	NA	TRBJ1-4	CASSPGAGRDEKLFF	TGTGCCAGCAGCCCGGGGGCAGGGCGCGATGAAAAACTGTTTTTT
TRBD2	TRBV27	once	TRBJ2-7	CASSILAGVAEQYF	TGTGCCAGCAGTATACTAGCGGGAGTTGCCGAGCAGTACTTC
TRBD1	TRBV7-9	NA	TRBJ2-7	CASTTTGGFYEQYF	TGTGCCAGCACCACGACAGGGGGATTCTACGAGCAGTACTTC
NA	TRBV30	NA	TRBJ1-6	CAWSNNSPLHF	TGTGCCTGGAGTAATAATTCACCCCTCCACTTT
TRBD2	TRBV9	NA	TRBJ2-1	CASSVDLLAGSSYNEQFF	TGTGCCAGCAGCGTAGACCTTCTAGCGGGGAGCTCCTACAATGAGCAGTTCTTC
NA	TRBV20-1	NA	TRBJ2-1	CSASPLAEQFF	TGCAGTGCCAGCCCCCTGGCAGAGCAGTTCTTC
NA	TRBV9	NA	TRBJ1-2	CASSFSMDSTIYGYTF	TGTGCCAGCAGCTTTTCGATGGACAGCACTATTTATGGCTACACCTTC
NA	TRBV10-1	NA	TRBJ1-1	CASSESFVGNTEAFF	TGCGCCAGCAGTGAGTCGTTTGTGGGGAACACTGAAGCTTTCTTT
NA	TRBV30	once	TRBJ1-2	CAWTQGSYGYTF	TGTGCCTGGACCCAGGGAAGCTATGGCTACACCTTC
TRBD2	TRBV5-1	NA	TRBJ2-7	CASSLGDYLYEQYF	TGCGCCAGCAGCTTGGGGGACTACCTATACGAGCAGTACTTC
TRBD2	TRBV3-1/TRBV3-2	NA	TRBJ2-7	CASSWTSGSYEQYF	TGTGCCAGCAGCTGGACTAGCGGGAGTTACGAGCAGTACTTC
NA	TRBV5-6	NA	TRBJ1-1	CASSTDANTEAFF	TGTGCCAGCAGCACCGACGCGAACACTGAAGCTTTCTTT
TRBD1	TRBV2	NA	TRBJ1-5	CASSSGQGGNQPQHF	TGTGCCAGCAGTTCGGGACAGGGGGGCAATCAGCCCCAGCATTTT
TRBD1	TRBV5-1	NA	TRBJ2-7	CASSLAPTGGLSYEQYF	TGCGCCAGCAGCTTGGCTCCCACAGGGGGCCTTAGCTACGAGCAGTACTTC
NA	TRBV21-1	NA	TRBJ1-2	CASSPQSYGYTF	TGTGCCAGCAGCCCCCAGTCCTATGGCTACACCTTC
TRBD1	TRBV7-9	NA	TRBJ2-5	CASSLFGQGGETQYF	TGTGCCAGCAGCCTATTCGGACAGGGAGGAGAGACCCAGTACTTC
NA	TRBV29-1	NA	TRBJ2-7	CSVVLEDEQYF	TGCAGCGTTGTACTTGAAGACGAGCAGTACTTC
NA	TRBV2	NA	TRBJ1-1	CASSEVEGGNTEAFF	TGTGCCAGCAGTGAAGTTGAAGGGGGGAACACTGAAGCTTTCTTT
NA	TRBV7-9	NA	TRBJ2-1	CASSGPDSQRYEQFF	TGTGCCAGCAGTGGCCCGGACAGCCAGAGGTATGAGCAGTTCTTC
NA	TRBV24-1	NA	TRBJ2-7	CATSDWRGKGEQYF	TGTGCCACCAGTGATTGGCGAGGGAAGGGCGAGCAGTACTTC
NA	TRBV21-1	NA	TRBJ2-4	CASSSYRVDRNIQYF	TGTGCCAGCAGCAGCTACAGGGTCGATAGAAACATTCAGTACTTC
TRBD1	TRBV24-1	NA	TRBJ2-2	CATSVWSGGTGELFF	TGTGCCACCAGTGTTTGGTCAGGGGGCACCGGGGAGCTGTTTTTT
NA	TRBV5-6	NA	TRBJ2-7	CASSLVGAEQYF	TGTGCCAGCAGCCTAGTGGGGGCCGAGCAGTACTTC
NA	TRBV11-2	NA	TRBJ2-5	CASSTRGGRETQYF	TGTGCCAGCAGCACTCGTGGGGGGAGAGAGACCCAGTACTTC
TRBD2	TRBV5-1	few	TRBJ2-7	CASNLAGGTYEQYF	TGCGCCAGCAACCTAGCGGGAGGGACCTACGAGCAGTACTTC
TRBD2	TRBV6-1	NA	TRBJ2-2	CASSESYRAGYKRWELFF	TGTGCCAGCAGTGAATCGTACCGAGCGGGATATAAAAGATGGGAGCTGTTTTTT
TRBD1	TRBV5-6	once	TRBJ1-5	CASSYYDRAPDQPQHF	TGTGCCAGCAGCTATTACGACAGGGCTCCTGATCAGCCCCAGCATTTT
NA	TRBV6-1	NA	TRBJ2-5	CASSEEGTGVEETQYF	TGTGCCAGCAGTGAAGAGGGGACGGGAGTGGAAGAGACCCAGTACTTC
NA	TRBV7-9	NA	TRBJ1-5	CASSPTGRQPQHF	TGTGCCAGCAGCCCGACAGGTCGGCAGCCCCAGCATTTT
TRBD1	TRBV11-2	NA	TRBJ1-1	CASSSPGGNTEAFF	TGTGCCAGCAGCTCCCCAGGGGGGAACACTGAAGCTTTCTTT
NA	TRBV27	NA	TRBJ1-1	CASSGGQNTEAFF	TGTGCCAGCAGTGGGGGTCAGAACACTGAAGCTTTCTTT
TRBD1	TRBV27	NA	TRBJ2-3	CASSSPTGESTDTQYF	TGTGCCAGCAGTTCCCCGACAGGGGAAAGTACAGATACGCAGTATTTT
NA	TRBV30	once	TRBJ1-5	CAWSVRGDQPQHF	TGTGCCTGGAGTGTAAGAGGAGATCAGCCCCAGCATTTT
NA	TRBV6-5	NA	TRBJ2-5	CASSLQGWETQYF	TGTGCCAGCAGTTTACAGGGTTGGGAGACCCAGTACTTC
TRBD2	TRBV5-1	NA	TRBJ2-7	CASSSAGGSSYEQYF	TGCGCCAGCAGCTCCGCGGGGGGAAGCTCCTACGAGCAGTACTTC
NA	TRBV9	few	TRBJ2-1	CASVDGNSYNEQFF	TGTGCCAGCGTAGACGGGAACTCCTACAATGAGCAGTTCTTC
TRBD2	TRBV5-1	NA	TRBJ2-7	CASSPGLAGGYEQYF	TGCGCCAGCAGCCCTGGACTAGCGGGAGGGTACGAGCAGTACTTC
TRBD2	TRBV7-2	NA	TRBJ2-3	CASSLDGRPDTQYF	TGTGCCAGCAGCTTAGACGGGAGGCCAGATACGCAGTATTTT
NA	TRBV27	NA	TRBJ1-5	CASSLEGGQPQHF	TGTGCCAGCAGTTTAGAGGGGGGTCAGCCCCAGCATTTT
TRBD1	TRBV5-1	NA	TRBJ1-1	CASSFNGFGTGGMNTEAFF	TGCGCCAGCAGCTTTAATGGATTCGGGACAGGGGGGATGAACACTGAAGCTTTCTTT
TRBD2	TRBV11-3	NA	TRBJ2-1	CASSLGTSGTNEQFF	TGTGCCAGCAGCTTAGGGACTAGCGGCACGAATGAGCAGTTCTTC
TRBD1	TRBV2	NA	TRBJ2-3	CASNGGQPDTQYF	TGTGCCAGCAATGGGGGACAGCCAGATACGCAGTATTTT
NA	TRBV5-1	NA	TRBJ1-1	CASSRSTGTAEAFF	TGCGCCAGCAGCCGCTCAACAGGGACCGCTGAAGCTTTCTTT
NA	TRBV7-2	NA	TRBJ2-2	CASSTQGPGELFF	TGTGCCAGCAGCACACAGGGTCCCGGGGAGCTGTTTTTT
TRBD1	TRBV5-6	NA	TRBJ1-2	CASSVYRGLNYGYTF	TGTGCCAGCAGCGTCTACAGGGGGCTTAACTATGGCTACACCTTC
NA	TRBV9	NA	TRBJ1-2	CASSVGAAEYRYYGYTF	TGTGCCAGCAGCGTAGGGGCAGCAGAATACCGATACTATGGCTACACCTTC
TRBD2	TRBV3-1/TRBV3-2	NA	TRBJ2-1	CASSQEGLAGRNEQFF	TGTGCCAGCAGCCAAGAAGGACTAGCGGGAAGGAATGAGCAGTTCTTC
NA	TRBV27	NA	TRBJ1-5	CASSLSYDSNQPQHF	TGTGCCAGCAGTTTGAGCTACGATAGCAATCAGCCCCAGCATTTT
NA	TRBV7-2	NA	TRBJ1-3	CASSQDSSSGNTIYF	TGTGCCAGCAGCCAAGACAGTAGCTCTGGAAACACCATATATTTT
TRBD2	TRBV5-1	NA	TRBJ2-7	CASSLGGSSGYEQYF	TGCGCCAGCAGCTTGGGAGGTTCTAGCGGTTACGAGCAGTACTTC
NA	TRBV10-3	NA	TRBJ1-2	CAIRPGHFNYGYTF	TGTGCCATCAGACCGGGACACTTTAACTATGGCTACACCTTC
NA	TRBV19	NA	TRBJ1-4	CASSIVGSTNEKLFF	TGTGCCAGTAGTATTGTGGGGTCAACTAATGAAAAACTGTTTTTT
NA	TRBV2	NA	TRBJ2-2	CAVGGAYGTGELFF	TGTGCCGTAGGGGGGGCTTACGGCACCGGGGAGCTGTTTTTT
TRBD1	TRBV6-1	NA	TRBJ2-2	CASSEDGTGYTGELFF	TGTGCCAGCAGTGAAGATGGGACAGGGTACACCGGGGAGCTGTTTTTT
NA	TRBV2	NA	TRBJ2-1	CASIPEGSSYNEQFF	TGTGCCAGCATCCCCGAAGGGAGCTCCTACAATGAGCAGTTCTTC
NA	TRBV6-6	NA	TRBJ1-5	CASSYPTENNQPQHF	TGTGCCAGCAGTTACCCGACAGAAAACAATCAGCCCCAGCATTTT
NA	TRBV19	once	TRBJ2-7	CASRQGREQYF	TGTGCCAGTAGACAGGGTCGCGAGCAGTACTTC